This TCR beta chain was captured in a study of blood T cell repertoires in COVID-19. The wider study: Sites in the United States, Italy and Spain provided acute and convalescent COVID-19 samples.

Authors' data handling: Estimation of nucleated cell counts was performed using reference gene primer amplification. Produced via immunoSEQ multiplex PCR; TCRdb's table is partial and in-frame only. The V and J calls and clone size come from that table; D and trimming were worked out from the DNA. This repertoire shows some 100,000 clones, 85% to 90% found once; its top ten account for roughly 1.5%. Germline values: CDR1 MNHNS, CDR2 SASEGT. This CDR3 contains 15 residues. The V end was cut by 3 bases, the J end by 2 bases, with 14 bases between. The clonotype comes from a human donor with active COVID-19. The donor label of this sample is uncertain. The V gene is TRBV6-1, the J gene TRBJ2-7; possible D gene TRBD1, 5 bases. The sample consisted of peripheral blood. This CDR3 reads CASSEDIRQPYEQYF. The CDR3 DNA reads as TGTGCCAGCAGTGAGGACATTCGTCAACCCTACGAGCAGTACTTC.